The sequence of this T cell receptor beta chain was determined in a study of response to subunit inactivated influenza vaccine. TCRdb re-called the RT-PCR reads through MiXCR, storing one row per CDR3 protein. The data show 160,000 or so distinct CDR3 sequences, approximately 11% seen once. V dropped 6 bases and J dropped 6; count of bases not matched to a gene: 12. The CDR3 has 14 residues. The germline gives CDR1 DFQATT, CDR2 SNEGSKA (reference sequence). The genes are TRBV20-1 and TRBJ2-7, with 9 bases aligning to TRBD1. The source material was non-naive T cells sorted from PBMCs, sampled about 40 days after vaccination. The sequence was obtained from a man aged 50 or older who received an inactivated influenza vaccine. The CDR3 is CSAATDRGYIEQYF. CDR3 nucleotides: TGCAGTGCAGCGACCGACAGGGGGTATATCGAGCAGTACTTC.